This T cell receptor (beta chain) is from a study of response to subunit inactivated influenza vaccine. MiXCR, run by TCRdb on the RT-PCR reads, gives a single entry per CDR3 protein. The table lists hundreds of thousands of distinct CDR3 sequences, about 25% of them singletons. Many counts were recorded for this clonotype. The germline gives CDR1 SGHAT, CDR2 FQNNGV. V shed 5 bases, J shed 3 bases, and the junction held 5 bases outside the gene matches. The CDR3 runs 15 residues. Sequenced here: CD4+ T cells sorted from PBMCs, sampled about 5 days after vaccination. The rearrangement links TRBV11-2 to TRBJ2-7; 12 bases are shared with TRBD2. The sequence came from a man aged 50-60 years who received an inactivated influenza vaccine. The CDR3 region is CASSLGTSGFYEQYF. The CDR3 DNA reads as TGTGCCAGCAGCCTCGGGACTAGCGGGTTCTACGAGCAGTACTTC.